Presented here are 9 T cell receptor beta chains from one specimen sequenced in a study of human T cells and chemical hapten exposure. TCRdb processed the RACE reads anew with MiXCR; each CDR3 protein has one entry. The table has 85,000 to 100,000 distinct CDR3 sequences, 25% to 35% seen once. Time point meaning: patch test 3, about 24 weeks after DPC sensitization. The treatment is: therapeutic diphenylcyclopropenone sensitization with weekly scalp DPC. This sample comprised whole blood, obtained in connection with sensitization to the hapten diphenylcyclopropenone (DPC). These receptors came from a man aged 35 to 55 with alopecia areata. Some clones in this sample may be carry-over from other donors' samples.

V is TRBV12-3 or TRBV12-4 and J is TRBJ2-2; D gene ambiguous. The CDR3 has 14 residues. V shed 5 bases and J shed 0 bases, with 7 bases lying between them. DNA for the CDR3: TGTGCCAGCAGTCCGGTGCCGAACACCGGGGAGCTGTTTTTT. This encodes CASSPVPNTGELFF.

This clonotype has a handful of counts. The V call is TRBV9, the J call TRBJ2-3; D not resolved. The length of the CDR3 is 15 residues. CDR1 SGDLS and CDR2 YYNGEE come from the germline V gene. The germline V and J ends were trimmed by 4 bases and 5 bases, with 17 bases remaining between them. The CDR3 DNA is TGTGCCAGCAGCTCCGCCGCGAGTTTGGGAGATACGCAGTATTTT. Translation gives CASSSAASLGDTQYF.

The chain links TRBV28 to TRBJ2-3; D might be TRBD2 (6 bases). Germline loops: CDR1 MDHEN, CDR2 SYDVKM. Deletions cut 7 bases from V and 5 bases from J, with 16 bases between. The CDR3 is 14 amino acids. The CDR3 reads CASTYGGPEDTQYF. CDR3 nucleotide sequence: TGTGCCAGCACCTACGGAGGGCCGGAAGATACGCAGTATTTT.

This clonotype was seen more than once but under ten times. One end of the junction fails to match germline, which may point to a read error. This rearrangement joins TRBV28 to TRBJ2-5; 8 nucleotides agree with TRBD1. The CDR3 spans 16 residues. The germline V gene has CDR1 MDHEN and CDR2 SYDVKM. CDR3 protein: CASSLSGTGLEETQYF. The CDR3 DNA reads as TGTGCCAGCAGCTTATCCGGGACAGGCCTTGAAGAGACCCAGTACTTC.

This chain joins TRBV7-8 and TRBJ2-3; weak D call: TRBD2 (6 bases). The CDR3 consists of 15 residues. Germline V gives CDR1 SGHVS, CDR2 FQNEAQ. Trimming removed 4 bases from V and 0 bases from J, with 11 bases in between. The CDR3 coding sequence is TGTGCCAGCAGCTGGCTAGCGTCTAGCACAGATACGCAGTATTTT. This codes for CASSWLASSTDTQYF.

This rearrangement joins TRBV12-3 or TRBV12-4 to TRBJ2-2; D not certain. This CDR3 comprises 13 residues. V was shortened by 2 bases and J by 9 bases, with 10 bases between the two germline ends. The CDR3 loop reads CASSLKCDRELFF. As DNA, the CDR3 is TGTGCCAGCAGTTTAAAGTGTGACCGGGAGCTGTTTTTT.

This chain links TRBV6-5 with TRBJ2-6, with D possibly TRBD1 on 5 matching bases. The CDR3 has 16 residues. In germline, CDR1 is MNHEY, CDR2 SVGAGI. V was pared by 4 bases and J by 0 bases, with 10 bases between. CDR3 sequence: CASSFTGISGANVLTF. The DNA of the CDR3 is TGTGCCAGCAGTTTTACAGGAATCTCTGGGGCCAACGTCCTGACTTTC.

The rearrangement joins TRBV29-1 to TRBJ2-3, with D maybe TRBD2 (6 bases). The CDR3 is 13 amino acids. Per germline, CDR1 SQVTM and CDR2 ANQGSEA. With 6 bases removed from V and 0 bases from J, the gap between germline ends came to 10 bases. This CDR3 reads CSVIADSTDTQYF. The CDR3 nucleotides are TGCAGCGTGATAGCGGATAGCACAGATACGCAGTATTTT.

J is TRBJ2-7 and V is TRBV20-1; the D call may be TRBD1 or TRBD2 (6 bases each). The CDR3 spans 13 residues. Per the germline V gene, CDR1 is DFQATT and CDR2 is SNEGSKA (reference sequence). Trimming left V 3 bases short and J 5 bases short, with 14 bases between. CDR3 nucleotide sequence: TGCAGTGCTAGGGGGGGCAGGGTAAACGAGCAGTACTTC. Amino acids: CSARGGRVNEQYF.